This TCR beta chain was obtained from a study of shared T cell receptors in the human thymus. Assay: immunoSEQ multiplex PCR; the TCRdb copy retains only in-frame clones and omits some. The profile covers about 400,000 clones, with more than 85% appearing a single time and roughly 0.021% taken by the ten largest. The CDR3 is made up of 15 amino acids. With 3 bases removed from V and 3 bases from J, the gap between germline ends came to 15 bases. Germline CDR1 reads SGHRS; CDR2 reads YFSETQ. This clone was seen a few times. This TCR came from a human donor. The rearrangement joins TRBV5-1 to TRBJ1-2; D is unresolved. Input material: thymocytes. The CDR3 region has the DNA TGCGCCAGCAGCTCGAAGCACGGCGGCGACTATGGCTACACCTTC. Protein: CASSSKHGGDYGYTF. Full variable domain (outside the CDR3, taken from reference TRBV5-1 and TRBJ1-2): KAGVTQTPRYLIKTRGQQVTLSCSPISGHRSVSWYQQTPGQGLQFLFEYFSETQRNKGNFPGRFSGRQFSNSRSEMNVSTLELGDSALYLCASSSKHGGDYGYTFGSGTRLTVV.